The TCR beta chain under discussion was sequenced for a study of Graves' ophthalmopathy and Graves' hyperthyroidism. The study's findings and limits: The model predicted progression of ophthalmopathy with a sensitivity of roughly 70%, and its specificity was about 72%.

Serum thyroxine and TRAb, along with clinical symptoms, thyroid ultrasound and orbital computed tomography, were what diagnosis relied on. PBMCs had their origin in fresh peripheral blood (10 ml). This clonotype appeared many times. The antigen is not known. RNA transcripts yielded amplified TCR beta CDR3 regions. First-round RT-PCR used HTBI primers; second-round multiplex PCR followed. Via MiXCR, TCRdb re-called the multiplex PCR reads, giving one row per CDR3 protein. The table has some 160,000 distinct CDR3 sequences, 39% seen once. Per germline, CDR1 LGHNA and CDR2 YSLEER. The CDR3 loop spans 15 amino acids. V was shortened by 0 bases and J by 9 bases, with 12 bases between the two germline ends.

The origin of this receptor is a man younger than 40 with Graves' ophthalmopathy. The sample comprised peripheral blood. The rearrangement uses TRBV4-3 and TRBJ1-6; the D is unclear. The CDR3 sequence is CASSQEGRWGSPLHF. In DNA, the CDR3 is TGCGCCAGCAGCCAAGAGGGGAGGTGGGGTTCACCCCTCCACTTT.